This TCR beta chain was found in a study of cytomegalovirus exposure and HLA in healthy donors. Study results and limitations: It was 150 to 200 TCR beta chains that were listed as cytomegalovirus-associated. Generally TCR sequences proved uncommon, though certain public TCRs appeared in numerous donors.

The CDR3 has 12 amino acids. V was trimmed by 5 bases and J by 3 bases, leaving 10 bases between them. CDR1 is GTSNPN and CDR2 is SVGIG in the germline V gene (reference sequence). Clones were read by immunoSEQ multiplex PCR, and TCRdb kept only the in-frame ones, dropping some. Here the sample spans about 130,000 clones, roughly 89% being singletons. The donors were in the approximately 130-subject validation cohort; that cohort was separate from the approximately 670-subject first cohort. A remark on this clone: What it binds is not known.

This receptor was obtained from a woman aged 18 to 35 in good health and CMV-seronegative. The sample consisted of PBMCs. The chain employs TRBV30 and TRBJ1-1; no firm D call. The CDR3 DNA reads as TGTGCCTGGGGTAGGCGGGACACTGAAGCTTTCTTT. Protein: CAWGRRDTEAFF. The variable domain in full, completed from reference TRBV30 and TRBJ1-1, reads SQTIHQWPATLVQPVGSPLSLECTVEGTSNPNLYWYRQAAGRGLQLLFYSVGIGQISSEVPQNLSASRPQDRQFILSSKKLLLSDSGFYLCAWGRRDTEAFFGQGTRLTVV.